The 4 T cell receptor beta chains reported below all come from one sample, sequenced in a study of OX40 agonist ivuxolimab in advanced cancers. TCRdb keeps only in-frame clones here, not all; method: immunoSEQ multiplex PCR. The sample carries 34,000 or so clones, 75% to 95% recorded once. The sample consisted of CD4+ or CD8+ T cells sorted from blood, taken in a trial of the OX40 agonist ivuxolimab. These receptors originate from an adult with an advanced solid tumor such as melanoma, head and neck, liver or kidney cancer.

This rearrangement joins TRBV10-3 to TRBJ1-1; D is ambiguous. V was clipped by 3 bases and J by 0 bases, with 14 bases between them. Germline V gene sequence: CDR1 ENHRY, CDR2 SYGVKD. The CDR3 is made up of 16 amino acids. The CDR3 here is CAISDGSYKVNTEAFF. Written as DNA, the CDR3 is TGTGCCATCAGTGACGGGTCCTACAAGGTGAACACTGAAGCTTTCTTT.

The chain has TRBV7-2 and TRBJ2-3; 10 bases are shared with TRBD2. Germline V gene data show CDR1 as SGHTA and CDR2 as FQGNSA. Trimming at V came to 6 bases and at J to 3 bases, leaving 9 bases not matched to a gene. The CDR3 length is 16 residues. The CDR3 sequence: CASSWALAGVTDTQYF. The CDR3 region has the DNA TGTGCCAGCAGTTGGGCGCTAGCGGGAGTTACAGATACGCAGTATTTT.

The V and J genes are TRBV11-2 and TRBJ1-1, with a possible D match to TRBD1 (6 bases). The CDR3 loop spans 16 amino acids. Trimming cost V 2 bases and J 5 bases, with 18 bases left between them. Germline V gene sequence: CDR1 SGHAT, CDR2 FQNNGV. DNA for the CDR3: TGTGCCAGCAGCTTATCTGAACTACAGGGCAGGACTGAAGCTTTCTTT. This encodes CASSLSELQGRTEAFF.

About this clone: At one end the junction does not follow the germline gene, possibly because of a read error. This sequence joins TRBV9 and TRBJ2-3, with 7 bases aligning to TRBD1. The CDR3 contains 14 residues. Germline CDR1 reads SGDLS; CDR2 reads YYNGEE. The CDR3 is CASSVEGGTGTQYF. For the CDR3, the DNA is TGTGCCAGCAGCGTAGAAGGGGGCACAGGTACGCAGTATTTT.